These T cell receptor beta chains were read from a single sample in a study of blood T cell repertoires in COVID-19. Method: immunoSEQ multiplex PCR; TCRdb's copy keeps in-frame clones and lacks some. The repertoire has some 250,000 clones, about nine tenths of them found once; the top ten carry about 16%. Sample: PBMCs or T cells enriched from blood (not recorded which). These receptors were taken from a man aged 18 to 29 who had recovered from COVID-19. CDR3s include the opening cysteine and the closing phenylalanine or tryptophan. The order of the fields is CDR3 protein, CDR3 DNA, V gene, J gene, clone size, D gene. A D gene is named only where the DNA matches it firmly. A row's size may be missing; if present it is once, few, many or a size class.

cdr3_aa: CASSRVPGERSSEQFF
cdr3_nt: TGTGCCAGCTCAAGGGTACCGGGAGAGAGAAGCAGTGAGCAGTTCTTC
v_call: TRBV18
j_call: TRBJ2-1
clone_size: -
d_call: -

cdr3_aa: CASSDRLGDHYGYTF
cdr3_nt: TGTGCCAGTTCAGATCGGTTAGGGGATCACTATGGCTACACCTTC
v_call: TRBV19
j_call: TRBJ1-2
clone_size: -
d_call: -

cdr3_aa: CASRLAPSYEQYF
cdr3_nt: TGTGCCAGTCGGCTAGCACCGTCCTACGAGCAGTACTTC
v_call: TRBV19
j_call: TRBJ2-7
clone_size: -
d_call: -

cdr3_aa: CAISRPDKETQYF
cdr3_nt: TGTGCCATCAGTCGCCCAGACAAAGAGACCCAGTACTTC
v_call: TRBV10-3
j_call: TRBJ2-5
clone_size: -
d_call: -

cdr3_aa: CASSPGSRGIRAFF
cdr3_nt: TGTGCCAGCAGTCCCGGCAGCAGAGGGATCCGGGCTTTCTTT
v_call: TRBV27
j_call: TRBJ1-1
clone_size: -
d_call: -

cdr3_aa: CASSLYGTDSPLHF
cdr3_nt: TGCGCCAGCAGCTTGTATGGTACAGATTCACCCCTCCACTTT
v_call: TRBV5-1
j_call: TRBJ1-6
clone_size: -
d_call: -

cdr3_aa: CASSRTLTGTGNNQPQHF
cdr3_nt: TGTGCCAGCAGTCGCACCCTGACCGGGACAGGGAACAATCAGCCCCAGCATTTT
v_call: TRBV2
j_call: TRBJ1-5
clone_size: -
d_call: TRBD1

cdr3_aa: CASSPRTSGYNEQFF
cdr3_nt: TGTGCCAGTAGTCCGAGGACTAGCGGTTACAATGAGCAGTTCTTC
v_call: TRBV19
j_call: TRBJ2-1
clone_size: -
d_call: TRBD2

cdr3_aa: CASSPLLGGAYNEQFF
cdr3_nt: TGTGCCAGCTCACCGCTCTTAGGCGGGGCATACAATGAGCAGTTCTTC
v_call: TRBV18
j_call: TRBJ2-1
clone_size: -
d_call: -

cdr3_aa: CASSLQGPSYNSPLHF
cdr3_nt: TGTGCCAGCAGCTTACAGGGGCCCTCCTATAATTCACCCCTCCACTTT
v_call: TRBV7-2
j_call: TRBJ1-6
clone_size: -
d_call: -

cdr3_aa: CASSEPRRTSGRLETQYF
cdr3_nt: TGTGCCAGCAGCGAACCGCGCCGGACTAGCGGGAGGTTAGAGACCCAGTACTTC
v_call: TRBV3-1/TRBV3-2
j_call: TRBJ2-5
clone_size: once
d_call: TRBD2

cdr3_aa: CASSRGRAGGNEQFF
cdr3_nt: TGTGCCAGCAGCCGCGGCAGGGCCGGGGGCAATGAGCAGTTCTTC
v_call: TRBV28
j_call: TRBJ2-1
clone_size: -
d_call: -

cdr3_aa: CASRDPTNNQPQHF
cdr3_nt: TGTGCCAGCAGGGACCCAACTAACAATCAGCCCCAGCATTTT
v_call: TRBV6-4
j_call: TRBJ1-5
clone_size: -
d_call: -

cdr3_aa: CASSLEATGQATYEQYF
cdr3_nt: TGTGCCAGCAGCTTAGAAGCTACCGGACAGGCTACCTACGAGCAGTACTTC
v_call: TRBV7-9
j_call: TRBJ2-7
clone_size: -
d_call: TRBD1

cdr3_aa: CASSMMAGLQETQYF
cdr3_nt: TGTGCCAGTAGTATGATGGCAGGCCTTCAAGAGACCCAGTACTTC
v_call: TRBV19
j_call: TRBJ2-5
clone_size: once
d_call: -

cdr3_aa: CASSDSGGVDVETQYF
cdr3_nt: TGTGCCAGCAGCGACAGCGGGGGGGTGGACGTAGAGACCCAGTACTTC
v_call: TRBV11-2
j_call: TRBJ2-5
clone_size: once
d_call: TRBD2

cdr3_aa: CASSPPETGFQETQYF
cdr3_nt: TGTGCCAGTAGTCCCCCAGAGACAGGTTTCCAAGAGACCCAGTACTTC
v_call: TRBV19
j_call: TRBJ2-5
clone_size: -
d_call: -

cdr3_aa: CASSFIRDYSYNEQFF
cdr3_nt: TGTGCCAGCAGCTTTATTCGAGACTATAGCTACAATGAGCAGTTCTTC
v_call: TRBV7-9
j_call: TRBJ2-1
clone_size: -
d_call: -

cdr3_aa: CASSGRGRAFF
cdr3_nt: TGTGCCAGCAGTGGGAGGGGGCGAGCTTTCTTT
v_call: TRBV2
j_call: TRBJ1-1
clone_size: -
d_call: TRBD1

cdr3_aa: CASSDGVTGTYQPQHF
cdr3_nt: TGTGCCAGCAGTGACGGTGTGACAGGGACCTATCAGCCCCAGCATTTT
v_call: TRBV2
j_call: TRBJ1-5
clone_size: -
d_call: TRBD1

cdr3_aa: CASSWGTLERYGYTF
cdr3_nt: TGCGCCAGCAGCTGGGGGACTCTTGAGCGTTATGGCTACACCTTC
v_call: TRBV5-1
j_call: TRBJ1-2
clone_size: -
d_call: -

cdr3_aa: CASTQGRRTQYF
cdr3_nt: TGTGCCAGCACACAGGGTCGTCGGACCCAGTACTTC
v_call: TRBV12-3/TRBV12-4
j_call: TRBJ2-5
clone_size: -
d_call: -

cdr3_aa: CASSTGQRNTEAFF
cdr3_nt: TGCGCCAGCAGCACGGGACAGAGGAACACTGAAGCTTTCTTT
v_call: TRBV5-1
j_call: TRBJ1-1
clone_size: -
d_call: TRBD1